The T cell receptor beta chain under discussion was sequenced for a study of blood T cell repertoires in COVID-19. Across the whole study: Donors in the United States, Italy and Spain gave samples during acute or convalescent COVID-19.

Here immunoSEQ multiplex PCR was the method, and the copy in TCRdb shows in-frame clones only, minus some. The sample has some 80,000 clones, approximately 85% seen once. Seattle researchers signed up patients amid active infection and tracked them longitudinally. What was sequenced was peripheral blood. The clonotype was recovered from a man between 45 and 60 years old with COVID-19, enrolled during active disease.

This CDR3 is CASIPGQGYNEQFF. In DNA, the CDR3 is TGTGCCAGTATACCGGGACAGGGTTACAATGAGCAGTTCTTC. This rearrangement joins TRBV2 to TRBJ2-1, with 9 nucleotides matching TRBD1. With V trimmed by 9 bases and J by 4 bases, 7 bases remained unmatched. This CDR3 has 14 residues. Per the germline V gene, CDR1 is SNHLY and CDR2 is FYNNEI.